This T cell receptor (beta chain) was sequenced for a study of CD4 T cells in relation to SARS-CoV-2 and coronaviruses. Profiling relied on immunoSEQ multiplex PCR, and the TCRdb table lists in-frame clones only, not all of them. The repertoire has 15,000 to 17,000 clones, 65% to 85% of them found once; the top ten carry about 30%. The unexposed donors gave CD4+ T cells in about 2010-2018, prior to COVID-19. CD4+ T cells were isolated from the cells after around 10 days of culture. Around 2 million PBMCs per well were cultured with about 9.4 IU/ml IL-2. Germline CDR1 SGDLS, CDR2 YYNGEE. The CDR3 is made up of 17 amino acids. With 3 bases clipped from V and 0 bases from J, the junction kept 9 bases outside the gene matches. Note on this clone: The antigen is undetermined.

The TCR was taken from a human donor in good health. The sequenced sample consisted of CD4+ T cells from PBMCs, cultured in vitro. V is TRBV9 and J is TRBJ1-1, with TRBD1 matching over 9 bases. The CDR3 loop reads CASSGGQGNLVNTEAFF. Written as DNA, the CDR3 is TGTGCCAGCAGCGGGGGACAGGGCAATCTCGTGAACACTGAAGCTTTCTTT.